These 11 T cell receptor beta chains came from one sample sequenced in a study of diagnostic markers for celiac disease. From its re-call of the reads, TCRdb lists each CDR3 protein once, without DNA. Its clone listing holds some 2,000 distinct CDR3 sequences. The sample consisted of either unsorted cells or a sorted T cell fraction (not recorded which). The source of these receptors is a human donor. This table probably holds off-target reads from a library built for another chain.

Measured by frequency, this clonotype is medium-sized. V and J are TRBV2 and TRBJ2-3; TCRdb picks TRBD1, but there is no DNA to check that call. Germline values: CDR1 SNHLY, CDR2 FYNNEI. The CDR3 runs to 16 residues. The CDR3 is CASRDPTGGTSDTQYF.

Considering frequency, this clonotype is medium-sized (0.01 to 0.1%). V and J are TRBV20-1 and TRBJ2-3; TCRdb's D call, TRBD1, is unchecked because there is no DNA. The V gene's germline CDR1 is DFQATT and CDR2 SNEGSKA (reference sequence). The CDR3 contains 14 residues. CDR3 amino acids: CSPFGGQGSDTQYF.

Measured by frequency, this clonotype is medium-sized. The rearrangement uses TRBV4-3 and TRBJ2-5; the TRBD2 assignment by TCRdb is unverifiable without DNA. This CDR3 has 15 residues. Germline V lookup: CDR1 LGHNA, CDR2 YSLEER. The CDR3: CASSQVASGVETQYF.

The chain joins TRBV20-1 to TRBJ2-2; the D call from TCRdb, TRBD2, cannot be confirmed without DNA. Looked up from germline, CDR1 is DFQATT and CDR2 is SNEGSKA (reference sequence). The CDR3 contains 16 residues. CDR3: CSARVTSGGVTGELFF.

V is TRBV20-1 and J is TRBJ1-1; lacking DNA, the TRBD1 call made by TCRdb goes unchecked. Germline V lookup: CDR1 DFQATT, CDR2 SNEGSKA (reference sequence). This CDR3 region has 13 residues. CDR3 residues: CSARTHMNTEAFF.

The rearrangement joins TRBV4-2 to TRBJ2-1; TCRdb designates TRBD1, a call that cannot be tested without DNA. CDR1 and CDR2 (germline): LGHNA, YNFKEQ. This CDR3 spans 14 amino acids. The CDR3 is CASSQDQGGVEQFF.

The chain joins TRBV5-1 to TRBJ2-1; as DNA is missing, the TRBD1 call by TCRdb cannot be tested. The CDR3 has 12 residues. Germline V gene lookup returns CDR1 SGHRS and CDR2 YFSETQ. CDR3 in amino acids: CASSLGGVEQFF.

This sequence joins TRBV6-5 and TRBJ2-7; TCRdb's D gene call, TRBD2, goes unchecked for lack of DNA. The CDR3 extends over 15 amino acids. From germline, CDR1 is MNHEY and CDR2 SVGAGI. The CDR3 spells CASSYTGTVSYEQYF.

The chain couples TRBV6-1 to TRBJ1-5; TCRdb names TRBD1, which stays unverified in the absence of DNA. Germline loops: CDR1 MNHNS, CDR2 SASEGT. The CDR3 length is 14 residues. CDR3 amino acids: CASSEGTTNQPQHF.

By frequency, this clonotype registers medium-sized. V usage is TRBV14 and J usage is TRBJ1-2; the TCRdb D gene call, TRBD1, has no DNA to confirm it. Looked up from germline, CDR1 is SGHDN and CDR2 is FVKESK. This CDR3 contains 14 residues. The CDR3 here is CASSQDLQGGGYTF.

This clonotype is medium-sized by frequency. The chain employs TRBV28 and TRBJ1-2; TCRdb names TRBD1, which stays unverified in the absence of DNA. Germline CDR1 and CDR2: MDHEN and SYDVKM. CDR3 length: 14 residues. This chain's CDR3 is CASEPGQGTYGYTF.